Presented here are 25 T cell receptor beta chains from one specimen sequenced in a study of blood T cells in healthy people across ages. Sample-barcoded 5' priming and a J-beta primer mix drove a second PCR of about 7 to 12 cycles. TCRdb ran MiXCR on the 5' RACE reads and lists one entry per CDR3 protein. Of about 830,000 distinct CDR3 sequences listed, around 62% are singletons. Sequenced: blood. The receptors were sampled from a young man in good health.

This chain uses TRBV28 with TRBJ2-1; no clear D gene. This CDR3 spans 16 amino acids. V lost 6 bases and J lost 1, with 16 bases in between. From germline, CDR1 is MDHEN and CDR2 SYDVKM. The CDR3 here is CASSPPSSLSYNEQFF. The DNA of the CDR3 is TGTGCCAGCAGCCCCCCTTCGAGCTTGTCCTACAATGAGCAGTTCTTC.

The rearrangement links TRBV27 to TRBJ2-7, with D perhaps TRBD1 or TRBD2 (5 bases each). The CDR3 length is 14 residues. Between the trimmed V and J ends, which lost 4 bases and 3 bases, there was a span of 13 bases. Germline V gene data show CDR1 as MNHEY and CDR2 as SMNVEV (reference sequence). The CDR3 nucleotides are TGTGCCAGCAGTTCAAGGGGACGGAGCTACGAGCAGTACTTC. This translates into CASSSRGRSYEQYF.

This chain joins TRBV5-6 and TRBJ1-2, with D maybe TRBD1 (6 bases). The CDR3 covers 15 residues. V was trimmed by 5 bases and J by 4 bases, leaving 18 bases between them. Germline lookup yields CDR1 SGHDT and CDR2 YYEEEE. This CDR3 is CASRRANGRGYGYTF. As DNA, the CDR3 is TGTGCCAGCAGGCGGGCTAACGGCAGGGGCTATGGCTACACCTTC.

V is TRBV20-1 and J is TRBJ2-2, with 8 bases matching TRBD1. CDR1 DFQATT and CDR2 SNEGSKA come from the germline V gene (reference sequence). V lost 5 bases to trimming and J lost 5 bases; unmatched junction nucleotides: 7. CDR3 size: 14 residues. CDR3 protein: CSAVRGRGTGELFF. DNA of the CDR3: TGCAGTGCTGTCAGGGGGCGCGGGACCGGGGAGCTGTTTTTT.

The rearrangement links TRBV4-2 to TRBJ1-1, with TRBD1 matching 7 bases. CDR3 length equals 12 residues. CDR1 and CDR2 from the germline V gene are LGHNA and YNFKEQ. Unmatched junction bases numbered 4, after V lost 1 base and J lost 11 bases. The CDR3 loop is CASSQGQGSAFF. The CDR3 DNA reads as TGTGCCAGCAGCCAAGGACAGGGTAGCGCTTTCTTT.

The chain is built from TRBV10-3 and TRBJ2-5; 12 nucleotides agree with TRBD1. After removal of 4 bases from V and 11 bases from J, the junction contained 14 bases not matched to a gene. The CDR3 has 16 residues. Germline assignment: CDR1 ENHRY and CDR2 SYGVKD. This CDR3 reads CAISGGTGGLNNEQYF. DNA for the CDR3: TGTGCCATCAGTGGAGGGACAGGGGGCTTAAATAATGAGCAGTACTTC.

The CDR3 protein is CASSRTGLAGMLDTQYF. CDR3 bases: TGTGCCAGCAGCAGGACCGGTCTAGCGGGGATGTTAGATACGCAGTATTTT. The chain joins TRBV7-2 to TRBJ2-3; 9 bases are shared with TRBD2. V was pared by 5 bases and J by 5 bases, with 14 bases of the junction left unmatched. This CDR3 comprises 17 residues. Germline values: CDR1 SGHTA, CDR2 FQGNSA.

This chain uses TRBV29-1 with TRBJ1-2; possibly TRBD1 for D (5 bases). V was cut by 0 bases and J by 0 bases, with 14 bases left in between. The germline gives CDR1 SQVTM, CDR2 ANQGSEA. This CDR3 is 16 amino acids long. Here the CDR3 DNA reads TGCAGCGTTGAAGATCGGGGGAAGGGAGCTAACTATGGCTACACCTTC. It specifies CSVEDRGKGANYGYTF.

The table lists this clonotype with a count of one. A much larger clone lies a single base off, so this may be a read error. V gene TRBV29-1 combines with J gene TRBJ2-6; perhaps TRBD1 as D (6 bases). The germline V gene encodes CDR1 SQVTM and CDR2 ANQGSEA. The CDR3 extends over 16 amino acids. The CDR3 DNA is TGCAGCGTTGGAAGGACAGCAGGCTCTGAGGCCAACGTCCTGACTTTC. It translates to CSVGRTAGSEANVLTF.

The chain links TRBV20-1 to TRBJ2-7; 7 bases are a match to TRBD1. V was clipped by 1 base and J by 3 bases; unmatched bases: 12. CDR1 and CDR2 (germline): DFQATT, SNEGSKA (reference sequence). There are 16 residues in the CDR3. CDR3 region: CSARAPSGTDIYEQYF. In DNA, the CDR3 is TGCAGTGCTAGAGCCCCCTCCGGGACAGATATCTACGAGCAGTACTTC.

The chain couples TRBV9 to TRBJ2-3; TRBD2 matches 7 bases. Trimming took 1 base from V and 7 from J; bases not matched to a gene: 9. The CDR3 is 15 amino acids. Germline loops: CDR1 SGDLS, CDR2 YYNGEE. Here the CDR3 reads CASSVTSVPSNTQYF. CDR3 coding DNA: TGTGCCAGCAGCGTAACTAGCGTACCATCGAATACGCAGTATTTT.

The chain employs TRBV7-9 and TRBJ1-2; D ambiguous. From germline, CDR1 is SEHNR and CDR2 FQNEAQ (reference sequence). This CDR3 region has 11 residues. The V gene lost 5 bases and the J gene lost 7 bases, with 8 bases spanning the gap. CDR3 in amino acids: CASSPSVGYTF. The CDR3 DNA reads TGTGCCAGCAGCCCCTCAGTTGGCTACACCTTC.

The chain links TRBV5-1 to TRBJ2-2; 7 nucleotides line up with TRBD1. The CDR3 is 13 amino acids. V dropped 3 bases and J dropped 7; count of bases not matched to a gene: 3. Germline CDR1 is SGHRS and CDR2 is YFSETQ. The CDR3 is CASSSTGFGELFF. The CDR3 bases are TGCGCCAGCAGCTCGACAGGGTTCGGGGAGCTGTTTTTT. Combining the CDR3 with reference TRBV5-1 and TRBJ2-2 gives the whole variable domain KAGVTQTPRYLIKTRGQQVTLSCSPISGHRSVSWYQQTPGQGLQFLFEYFSETQRNKGNFPGRFSGRQFSNSRSEMNVSTLELGDSALYLCASSSTGFGELFFGEGSRLTVL.

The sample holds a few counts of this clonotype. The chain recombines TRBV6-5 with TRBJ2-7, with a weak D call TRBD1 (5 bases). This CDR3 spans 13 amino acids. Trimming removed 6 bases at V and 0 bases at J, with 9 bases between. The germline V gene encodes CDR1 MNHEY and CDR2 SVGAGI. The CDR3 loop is CASRDISSYEQYF. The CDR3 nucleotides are TGTGCCAGCAGGGACATTAGCTCCTACGAGCAGTACTTC.

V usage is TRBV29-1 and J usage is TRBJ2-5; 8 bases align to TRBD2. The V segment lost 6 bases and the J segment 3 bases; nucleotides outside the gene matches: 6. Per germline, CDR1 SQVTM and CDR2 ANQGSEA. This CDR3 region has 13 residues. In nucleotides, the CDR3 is TGCAGCGTCGCGGGGGGACTAGAAGAGACCCAGTACTTC. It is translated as CSVAGGLEETQYF.

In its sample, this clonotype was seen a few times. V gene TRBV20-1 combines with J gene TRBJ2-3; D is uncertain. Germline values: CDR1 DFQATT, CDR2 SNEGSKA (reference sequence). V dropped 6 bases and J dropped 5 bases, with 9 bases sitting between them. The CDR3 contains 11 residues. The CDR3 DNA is TGCAGTGCCCAACGAGGAGATACGCAGTATTTT. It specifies CSAQRGDTQYF.

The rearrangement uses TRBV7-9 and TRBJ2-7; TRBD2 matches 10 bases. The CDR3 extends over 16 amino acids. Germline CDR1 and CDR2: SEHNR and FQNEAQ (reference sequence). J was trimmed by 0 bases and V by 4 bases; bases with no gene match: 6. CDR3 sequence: CASSSSLAGDSYEQYF. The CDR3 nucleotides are TGTGCCAGCAGCTCTAGTCTAGCGGGGGACTCCTACGAGCAGTACTTC.

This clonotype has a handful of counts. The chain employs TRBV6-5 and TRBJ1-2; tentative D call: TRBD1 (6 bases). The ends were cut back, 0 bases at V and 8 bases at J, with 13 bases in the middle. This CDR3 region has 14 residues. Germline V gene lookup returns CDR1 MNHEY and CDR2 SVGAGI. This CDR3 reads CASSYSNHREGYTF. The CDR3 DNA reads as TGTGCCAGCAGTTACTCAAACCACAGGGAAGGCTACACCTTC.

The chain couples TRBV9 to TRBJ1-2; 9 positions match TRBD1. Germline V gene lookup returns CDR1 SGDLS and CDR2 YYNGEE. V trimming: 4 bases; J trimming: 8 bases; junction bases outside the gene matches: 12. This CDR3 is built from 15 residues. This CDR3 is CASSPSQGASEGYTF. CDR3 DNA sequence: TGTGCCAGCAGCCCGTCACAGGGGGCAAGTGAAGGCTACACCTTC.

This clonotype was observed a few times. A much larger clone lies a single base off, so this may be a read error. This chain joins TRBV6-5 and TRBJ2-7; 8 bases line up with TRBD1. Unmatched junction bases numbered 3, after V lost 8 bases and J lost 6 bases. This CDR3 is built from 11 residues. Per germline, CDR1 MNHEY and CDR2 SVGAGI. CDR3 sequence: CASGQGSEQYF. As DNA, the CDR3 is TGTGCCAGCGGACAGGGCTCCGAGCAGTACTTC.

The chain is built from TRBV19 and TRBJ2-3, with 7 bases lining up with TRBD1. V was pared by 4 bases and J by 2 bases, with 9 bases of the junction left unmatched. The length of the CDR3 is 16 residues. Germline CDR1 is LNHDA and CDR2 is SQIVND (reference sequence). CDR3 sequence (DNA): TGTGCCAGTAGTAGCACACCGGGACAGATCACAGATACGCAGTATTTT. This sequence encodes CASSSTPGQITDTQYF.

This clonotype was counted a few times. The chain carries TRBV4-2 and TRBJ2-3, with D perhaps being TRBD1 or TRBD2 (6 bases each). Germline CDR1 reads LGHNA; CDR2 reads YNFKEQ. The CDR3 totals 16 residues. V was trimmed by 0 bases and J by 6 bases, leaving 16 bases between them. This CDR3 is CASSQDLRGAVDTQYF. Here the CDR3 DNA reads TGTGCCAGCAGCCAAGATTTGAGGGGGGCCGTGGATACGCAGTATTTT.

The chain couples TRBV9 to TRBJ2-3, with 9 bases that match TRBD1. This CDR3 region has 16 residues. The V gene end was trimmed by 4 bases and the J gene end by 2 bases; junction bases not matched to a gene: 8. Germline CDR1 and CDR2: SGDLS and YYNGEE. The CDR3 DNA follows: TGTGCCAGCAGCCCGTGGACAGGGGCACTCACAGATACGCAGTATTTT. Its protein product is CASSPWTGALTDTQYF.

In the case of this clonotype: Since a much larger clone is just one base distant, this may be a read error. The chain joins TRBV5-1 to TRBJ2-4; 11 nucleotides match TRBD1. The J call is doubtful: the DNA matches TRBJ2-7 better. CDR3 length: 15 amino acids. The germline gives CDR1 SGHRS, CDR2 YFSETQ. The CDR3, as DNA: TGCGCCAGCAGCGACCGGGACAGGGGGGGCTACGAGCAGTACTTC. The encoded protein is CASSDRDRGGYEQYF.

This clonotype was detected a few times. The CDR3 sequence: CASSWTSGVLAKNIQYF. DNA for the CDR3: TGTGCCAGCAGTTGGACTAGCGGGGTATTAGCCAAAAACATTCAGTACTTC. The V call is TRBV2, the J call TRBJ2-4, with TRBD2 identical over 12 bases. V dropped 5 bases and J dropped 0; count of bases not matched to a gene: 5. The CDR3 extends over 17 amino acids. CDR1 SNHLY and CDR2 FYNNEI come from the germline V gene.